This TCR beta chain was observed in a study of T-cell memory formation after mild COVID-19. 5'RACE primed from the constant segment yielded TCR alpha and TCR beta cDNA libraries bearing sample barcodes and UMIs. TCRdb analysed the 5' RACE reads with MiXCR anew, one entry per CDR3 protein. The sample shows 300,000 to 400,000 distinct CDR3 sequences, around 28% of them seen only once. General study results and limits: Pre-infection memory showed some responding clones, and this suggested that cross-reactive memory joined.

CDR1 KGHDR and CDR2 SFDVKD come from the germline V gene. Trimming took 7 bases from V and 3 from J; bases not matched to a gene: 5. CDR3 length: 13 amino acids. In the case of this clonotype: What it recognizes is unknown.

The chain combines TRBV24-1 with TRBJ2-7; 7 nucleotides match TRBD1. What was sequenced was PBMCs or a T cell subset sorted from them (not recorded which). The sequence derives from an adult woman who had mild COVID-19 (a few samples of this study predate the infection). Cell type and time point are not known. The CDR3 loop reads CATSSGQDYEQYF. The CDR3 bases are TGTGCCACCAGCAGTGGACAGGACTACGAGCAGTACTTC.